This is a list of T cell receptor beta chains from one sample in a study of cytomegalovirus exposure and HLA in healthy donors. Method: immunoSEQ multiplex PCR; TCRdb's copy keeps in-frame clones and lacks some. There are some 170,000 clones in the sample; roughly 79% occur only once, and 1.3% lies in the top ten. The sample consisted of PBMCs. These receptors came from a woman in her forties or fifties in good health and CMV-seronegative. Each CDR3 is given without its conserved first and last residue.

V: TRBV5-6; J: TRBJ1-5; CDR3: ASKRQVETSNQPQH
V: TRBV15; J: TRBJ2-7; CDR3: ATSRDRRSGLAGQYEQY
V: TRBV5-1; J: TRBJ2-5; CDR3: ASSRTPGTSGSGGQETQY
V: TRBV7-9; J: TRBJ1-2; CDR3: ASSLATPQGNYGYT
V: TRBV18; J: TRBJ1-1; CDR3: ASSQGVNTEAF
V: TRBV5-4; J: TRBJ2-5; CDR3: ASSLGYETQY
V: TRBV7-9; J: TRBJ1-1; CDR3: ASSPRSGNTEAF
V: TRBV30; J: TRBJ2-1; CDR3: AWSTQGLPYNEQF
V: TRBV27; J: TRBJ2-6; CDR3: ASTSLGANVLT
V: TRBV11-1; J: TRBJ2-1; CDR3: ANGESSYNEQF
V: TRBV28; J: TRBJ1-1; CDR3: ASTLTKLNTEAF
V: TRBV7-3; J: TRBJ1-1; CDR3: ASSLMASSKGGNTEAF
V: TRBV19; J: TRBJ1-1; CDR3: ASIRPEDETEAF
V: TRBV4-3; J: TRBJ2-3; CDR3: ASSQDLEDTQY
V: TRBV15; J: TRBJ2-6; CDR3: ATSTTPGQLVSGANVLT
V: TRBV14; J: TRBJ2-2; CDR3: ASGVSGELF
V: TRBV5-6; J: TRBJ1-2; CDR3: ASSLRTPWGYA
V: TRBV6-1; J: TRBJ1-2; CDR3: ASILDRAGGYT
V: TRBV5-1; J: TRBJ1-4; CDR3: ASSTGLLITNEKLF
V: TRBV27; J: TRBJ1-2; CDR3: ASRWDRVVGGYT
V: TRBV28; J: TRBJ1-3; CDR3: ASSFGGAGGNTIY
V: TRBV11-3; J: TRBJ2-3; CDR3: ASSLRTRGSTDTQY
V: TRBV11-2; J: TRBJ2-3; CDR3: ASSLGLQAITDTQY
V: TRBV19; J: TRBJ1-4; CDR3: ASSRSKGGINEKLF
V: TRBV28; J: TRBJ2-1; CDR3: ASRKAGIGRVNEQF
V: TRBV10-3; J: TRBJ2-1; CDR3: AISESLSAGGSNEQF
V: TRBV5-6; J: TRBJ2-7; CDR3: ASSSLAGGSYEQY
V: TRBV28; J: TRBJ1-5; CDR3: ASSLGQAYQPQH
V: TRBV5-1; J: TRBJ1-1; CDR3: ASSSPGTGGPMNTEAF
V: TRBV23-1; J: TRBJ2-1; CDR3: ASRSGTGGDNEQF
V: TRBV7-2; J: TRBJ2-2; CDR3: ASSSGTGAGELF
V: TRBV10-3; J: TRBJ2-1; CDR3: AISGLADSYNEQF
V: TRBV5-4; J: TRBJ2-7; CDR3: ASSYLPGGAYEQY
V: TRBV15; J: TRBJ1-5; CDR3: ATSRPPRPGQGAQPQH
V: TRBV5-1; J: TRBJ1-3; CDR3: ASSAQGVRGNTIY
V: TRBV7-2; J: TRBJ2-1; CDR3: ASSKDRSSNEQF
V: TRBV6-1; J: TRBJ2-7; CDR3: ASSSQRTGSYEQY
V: TRBV6-6; J: TRBJ1-4; CDR3: ASRSEDRDEKLF
V: TRBV6-5; J: TRBJ2-7; CDR3: ASSYSTGGSSYEQY
V: TRBV19; J: TRBJ2-1; CDR3: ASSIGSGSPNEQF
V: TRBV4-2; J: TRBJ1-2; CDR3: ASSQETVGQGAGGYT
V: TRBV18; J: TRBJ1-5; CDR3: ASSPATGDQPQH
V: TRBV5-6; J: TRBJ2-2; CDR3: ASSLVAATGELF
V: TRBV10-3; J: TRBJ1-5; CDR3: AISEGRGDQPQH
V: TRBV28; J: TRBJ1-3; CDR3: ASSTSIRFEGNTIY
V: TRBV19; J: TRBJ2-7; CDR3: ASSTLGQGAEQY
V: TRBV7-2; J: TRBJ2-7; CDR3: ASSSGREQY
V: TRBV29-1; J: TRBJ1-2; CDR3: SAAGTTNYGYT